This T cell receptor beta chain was found in a study of Graves' ophthalmopathy and Graves' hyperthyroidism. Study results and limitations: Ophthalmopathy progression cases were predicted by the model with approximately 70% sensitivity and 72.22% specificity. Using a 13-signature model, the authors split ophthalmopathy from stable hyperthyroidism, with about 88% sensitivity and approximately 80% specificity. Appearing in blood as well were most expanded thyroid clonotypes above 0.001 frequency.

Diagnoses were established from clinical symptoms, serum thyroxine, TRAb, thyroid ultrasound and orbital computed tomography. Germline CDR1 and CDR2: SGHVS and FNYEAQ. The CDR3 spans 15 residues. V lost 5 bases, J lost 0 bases, and 13 bases lay in between. CDR3 regions of TCR beta were amplified from RNA transcripts. Following a first-round RT-PCR that used HTBI primers, a second-round multiplex PCR was carried out. MiXCR, applied by TCRdb to the multiplex PCR reads, yields one record per CDR3 protein. This table has some 1.1 million distinct CDR3 sequences, roughly 35% appearing once. This clonotype was picked up many times. The target antigen is unknown.

This TCR was sampled from an adult man with Graves' hyperthyroidism. The chain has TRBV7-6 and TRBJ2-5; either TRBD1 or TRBD2 may supply D (5 bases each). Sequenced input: peripheral blood or thyroid tissue (not recorded which). The CDR3 sequence: CASSQGRDHQETQYF. The CDR3 nucleotides read TGTGCCAGCAGCCAGGGCCGGGACCACCAAGAGACCCAGTACTTC.